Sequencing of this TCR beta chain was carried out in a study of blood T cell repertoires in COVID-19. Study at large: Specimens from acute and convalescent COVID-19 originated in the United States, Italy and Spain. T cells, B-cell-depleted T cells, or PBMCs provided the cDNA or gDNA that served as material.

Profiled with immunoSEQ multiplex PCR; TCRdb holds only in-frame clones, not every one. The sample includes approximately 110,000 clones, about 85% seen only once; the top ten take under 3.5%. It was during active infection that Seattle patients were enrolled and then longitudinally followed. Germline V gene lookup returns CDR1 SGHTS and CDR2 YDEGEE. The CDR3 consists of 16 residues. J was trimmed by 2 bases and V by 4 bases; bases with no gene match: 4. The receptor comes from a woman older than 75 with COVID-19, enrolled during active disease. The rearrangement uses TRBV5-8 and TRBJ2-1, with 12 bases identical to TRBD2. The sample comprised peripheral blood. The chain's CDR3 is CASSPGTSGPYNEQFF. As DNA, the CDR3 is TGTGCCAGCAGCCCCGGGACTAGCGGGCCCTACAATGAGCAGTTCTTC.